This entry concerns a single T cell receptor beta chain. Using immunoSEQ multiplex PCR, the repertoire was profiled, and TCRdb retains in-frame clones only, with some absent. The data show 12,000 or so clones, roughly 82% seen once. CDR3 length: 15 amino acids. Germline CDR1 and CDR2: MDHEN and SYDVKM. The V gene lost 6 bases and the J gene lost 0 bases, with 12 bases spanning the gap. This record belongs to a study of blood T cell repertoires in COVID-19. This sequence originates from an older woman with acute or convalescent COVID-19. The sample was peripheral blood. The V call is TRBV28, the J call TRBJ1-3; the D gene is possibly TRBD1 (6 bases). The CDR3 reads CASSPTRGSGNTIYF. In nucleotides, the CDR3 is TGTGCCAGCAGCCCGACCAGGGGCTCTGGAAACACCATATATTTT.